The 15 T cell receptor beta chains below were found in one sample sequenced in a study of identical twins. TCRdb redid the calling of the 5' RACE reads with MiXCR, one entry per CDR3 protein. Of hundreds of thousands of distinct CDR3 sequences in the sample, approximately 13% were seen once. These records were also assigned to another study, of yellow fever vaccine responses in identical twins.

Sequenced input: PBMCs. The receptors come from a woman between 18 and 29 years old in good health.

This clonotype was seen more than once but under ten times. The genes are TRBV11-1 and TRBJ2-1; D unclear. V dropped 1 base and J dropped 3 bases, with 13 bases sitting between them. Germline V gene sequence: CDR1 SGHAT, CDR2 FQDESV (reference sequence). The CDR3 sequence is 16 residues long. DNA of the CDR3: TGTGCCAGCAGCTTAGGGGCCAACCCCCTCTACAATGAGCAGTTCTTC. Amino acids: CASSLGANPLYNEQFF.

The table lists this clonotype with a few counts. The chain couples TRBV25-1 to TRBJ1-1; D is ambiguous. CDR1 is MGHDK and CDR2 is SYGVNS in the germline V gene. Trimming took off 4 bases at V and 0 bases at J, with 12 bases between the two ends. The CDR3 contains 15 residues. CDR3 protein: CASSAPKSVNTEAFF. CDR3 sequence (DNA): TGTGCCAGCAGTGCCCCAAAGAGTGTGAACACTGAAGCTTTCTTT.

This clonotype came up a few times. The chain recombines TRBV19 with TRBJ1-1, with D unclear. The CDR3 contains 14 residues. The V end lost 4 bases, the J end lost 1 base, and 10 bases lay between the germline ends. Per the germline V gene, CDR1 is LNHDA and CDR2 is SQIVND (reference sequence). CDR3 sequence reads: CASSKWPGNTEAFF. CDR3 in DNA: TGTGCCAGTAGTAAATGGCCCGGGAACACTGAAGCTTTCTTT.

In this sample, this clonotype turned up a few times. The genes are TRBV6-1 and TRBJ2-1, with 8 bases identical to TRBD1. V lost 8 bases, J lost 4 bases, and 7 bases stayed unmatched. Germline loops: CDR1 MNHNS, CDR2 SASEGT. The CDR3 extends over 14 amino acids. This CDR3 reads CASSRDRPYNEQFF. CDR3 sequence (DNA): TGTGCCAGCTCACGGGACAGGCCTTACAATGAGCAGTTCTTC.

There are a few counts of this clonotype. The chain couples TRBV11-3 to TRBJ2-1, with 9 nucleotides matching TRBD1. The CDR3 sequence is 15 residues long. The V and J ends lost 5 bases and 7 bases, in that order; junction bases with no gene match: 9. The V gene's germline CDR1 is SGHNT and CDR2 YENEEA. The CDR3 reads CASSPRDRAGNEQFF. In DNA, the CDR3 is TGTGCCAGCAGCCCCCGGGACAGGGCAGGTAATGAGCAGTTCTTC.

A few counts support this clonotype. V gene TRBV6-5 combines with J gene TRBJ2-2; 7 bases align to TRBD2. The germline V gene has CDR1 MNHEY and CDR2 SVGAGI. The CDR3 extends over 13 amino acids. With V trimmed by 4 bases and J by 7 bases, 3 bases remained unmatched. The CDR3 sequence: CASSFPSGGELFF. CDR3 DNA: TGTGCCAGCAGTTTCCCTAGCGGCGGGGAGCTGTTTTTT.

This clonotype was seen a few times. The chain uses TRBV4-1 and TRBJ2-7, with 8 bases lining up with TRBD1. The CDR3 totals 16 residues. Germline CDR1 and CDR2: MGHRA and YSYEKL. V lost 4 bases and J lost 2; bases outside the gene matches: 10. The CDR3 protein is CASSRDPGTGTYEQYF. DNA for the CDR3: TGCGCCAGCAGCCGAGACCCCGGGACAGGTACCTACGAGCAGTACTTC.

This chain links TRBV2 with TRBJ2-1; D possibly corresponds to TRBD2 (6 bases). Germline CDR1 and CDR2: SNHLY and FYNNEI. This CDR3 has 15 residues. Trimming shortened V by 10 bases and J by 0 bases, and 16 bases separated the two germline ends. The CDR3 DNA follows: TGTGCCACCTCCACTAGCATAGTCTCCTACAATGAGCAGTTCTTC. This sequence encodes CATSTSIVSYNEQFF.

This clonotype showed up many times. The chain employs TRBV7-9 and TRBJ1-1, with 8 bases that match TRBD1. Germline V gene data show CDR1 as SEHNR and CDR2 as FQNEAQ (reference sequence). With V trimmed by 5 bases and J by 0 bases, 2 bases remained unmatched. This CDR3 comprises 14 residues. In nucleotides, the CDR3 is TGTGCCAGCAGCCAGACAGGGGTGAACACTGAAGCTTTCTTT. It yields the protein CASSQTGVNTEAFF.

In this sample, this clonotype turned up many times. The rearrangement links TRBV4-2 to TRBJ1-2, with TRBD1 matching 7 bases. Per the germline V gene, CDR1 is LGHNA and CDR2 is YNFKEQ. The CDR3 spans 13 residues. V was pared by 1 base and J by 6 bases, with 2 bases of the junction left unmatched. CDR3 region: CASSQGQGDGYTF. The CDR3 coding sequence is TGTGCCAGCAGCCAAGGACAGGGAGATGGCTACACCTTC.

This clonotype was observed a few times. The chain recombines TRBV20-1 with TRBJ2-3; 7 bases line up with TRBD2. Trimming removed 5 bases from V and 1 base from J; junction bases left unmatched: 15. Germline lookup yields CDR1 DFQATT and CDR2 SNEGSKA (reference sequence). The CDR3 totals 17 residues. CDR3 residues: CSAGLSGVSGGTDTQYF. The CDR3 nucleotides read TGCAGTGCTGGTCTAAGCGGGGTTAGTGGAGGCACAGATACGCAGTATTTT.

This clonotype was seen more than once but under ten times. The chain couples TRBV20-1 to TRBJ2-1; 7 nucleotides match TRBD2. Germline values: CDR1 DFQATT, CDR2 SNEGSKA (reference sequence). J gave up 4 bases and V 6 bases, and 6 bases lay outside the gene matches. This CDR3 is 13 amino acids long. The chain's CDR3 is CSAPWGGYNEQFF. As DNA, the CDR3 is TGCAGTGCCCCCTGGGGGGGATACAATGAGCAGTTCTTC.

This clonotype was observed many times. The chain links TRBV3-1 to TRBJ1-5, with D tentatively TRBD1 (5 bases). Trimming stripped 8 bases from V and 6 bases from J, with 17 bases between. Germline V gene sequence: CDR1 LGHDT, CDR2 YNNKEL (reference sequence). The CDR3 runs to 14 residues. The CDR3 DNA sequence: TGTGCCAGCTGGGGAGGGGTTAACGGTCAGCCCCAGCATTTT. Translating gives CASWGGVNGQPQHF. Full variable domain (outside the CDR3, taken from reference TRBV3-1 and TRBJ1-5): DTAVSQTPKYLVTQMGNDKSIKCEQNLGHDTMYWYKQDSKKFLKIMFSYNNKELIINETVPNRFSPKSPDKAHLNLHINSLELGDSAVYFCASWGGVNGQPQHFGDGTRLSIL.

J is TRBJ2-2 and V is TRBV3-1, with 8 bases identical to TRBD2. From germline, CDR1 is LGHDT and CDR2 YNNKEL (reference sequence). The CDR3 has 17 amino acids. With V trimmed by 0 bases and J by 5 bases, 8 bases remained unmatched. As DNA, the CDR3 is TGTGCCAGCAGCCAAGAGTGGCGGGAGGATGGTACCGGGGAGCTGTTTTTT. It codes for CASSQEWREDGTGELFF.

This clonotype was observed at least ten times. The gene calls are TRBV12-3 or TRBV12-4 and TRBJ1-1; TRBD1 is a possible D gene (6 bases). The germline V and J ends were trimmed by 6 bases and 1 base, with 9 bases remaining between them. The CDR3 is 13 residues long. CDR3 bases: TGTGCCAGCAGGGAACAGGGGAACACTGAAGCTTTCTTT. Protein sequence: CASREQGNTEAFF.